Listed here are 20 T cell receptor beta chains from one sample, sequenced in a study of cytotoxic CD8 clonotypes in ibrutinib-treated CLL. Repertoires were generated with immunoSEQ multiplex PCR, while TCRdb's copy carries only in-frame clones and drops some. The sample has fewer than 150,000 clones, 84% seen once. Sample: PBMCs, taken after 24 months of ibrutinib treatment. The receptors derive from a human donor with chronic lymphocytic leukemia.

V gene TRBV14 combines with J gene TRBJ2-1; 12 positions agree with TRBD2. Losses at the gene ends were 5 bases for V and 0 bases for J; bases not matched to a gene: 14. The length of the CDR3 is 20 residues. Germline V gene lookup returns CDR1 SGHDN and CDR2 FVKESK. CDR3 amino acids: CASSKRRASGGVSSYNEQFF. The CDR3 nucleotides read TGTGCCAGCAGCAAAAGACGAGCTAGCGGGGGGGTAAGCTCCTACAATGAGCAGTTCTTC.

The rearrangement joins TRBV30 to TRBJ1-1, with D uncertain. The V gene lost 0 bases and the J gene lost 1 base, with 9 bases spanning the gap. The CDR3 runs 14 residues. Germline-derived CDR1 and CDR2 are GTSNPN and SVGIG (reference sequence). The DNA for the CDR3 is TGTGCCTGGAGTGTTTGGCAGAGGAACACTGAAGCTTTCTTT. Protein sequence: CAWSVWQRNTEAFF.

CDR3 coding DNA: TGCGCCAGCAGCCAAGAGGGCAGTTCCGGCACTGAAGCTTTCTTT. This translates into CASSQEGSSGTEAFF. The gene calls are TRBV4-3 and TRBJ1-1, with D unclear. The CDR3 length is 15 residues. CDR1 and CDR2 from the germline V gene are LGHNA and YSLEER. The V gene lost 0 bases and the J gene lost 4 bases, with 12 bases spanning the gap.

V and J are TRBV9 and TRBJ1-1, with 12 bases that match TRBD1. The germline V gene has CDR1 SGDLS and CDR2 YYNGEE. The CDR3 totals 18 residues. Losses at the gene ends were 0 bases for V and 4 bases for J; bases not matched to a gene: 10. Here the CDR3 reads CASSVGDRGQEFSTEAFF. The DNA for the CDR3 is TGTGCCAGCAGCGTAGGGGACAGGGGGCAGGAGTTTAGCACTGAAGCTTTCTTT.

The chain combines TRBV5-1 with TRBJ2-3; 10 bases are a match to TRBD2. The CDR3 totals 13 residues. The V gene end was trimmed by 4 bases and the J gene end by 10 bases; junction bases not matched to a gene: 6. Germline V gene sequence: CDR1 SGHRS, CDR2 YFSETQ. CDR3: CASSQRLAGAQYF. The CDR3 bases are TGCGCCAGCAGCCAGCGTCTAGCGGGGGCGCAGTATTTT.

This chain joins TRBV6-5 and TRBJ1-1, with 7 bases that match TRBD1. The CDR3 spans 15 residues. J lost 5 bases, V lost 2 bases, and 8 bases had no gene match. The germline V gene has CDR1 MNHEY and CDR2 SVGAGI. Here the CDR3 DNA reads TGTGCCAGCAGTTACGGTAGGGGGCTGAGGACTGAAGCTTTCTTT. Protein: CASSYGRGLRTEAFF.

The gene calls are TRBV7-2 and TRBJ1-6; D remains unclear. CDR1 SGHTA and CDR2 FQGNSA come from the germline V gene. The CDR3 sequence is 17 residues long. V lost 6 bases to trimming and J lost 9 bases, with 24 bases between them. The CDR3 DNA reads TGTGCCAGCAGTACCGCCCCGATTGGGTTCATAGGTTCACCCCTCCACTTT. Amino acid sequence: CASSTAPIGFIGSPLHF.

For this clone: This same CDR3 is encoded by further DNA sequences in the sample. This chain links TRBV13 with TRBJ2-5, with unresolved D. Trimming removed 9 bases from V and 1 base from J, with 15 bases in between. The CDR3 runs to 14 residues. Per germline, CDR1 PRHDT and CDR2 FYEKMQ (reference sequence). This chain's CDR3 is CASSPFPAQETQYF. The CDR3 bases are TGTGCCAGTAGCCCATTTCCGGCCCAAGAGACCCAGTACTTC.

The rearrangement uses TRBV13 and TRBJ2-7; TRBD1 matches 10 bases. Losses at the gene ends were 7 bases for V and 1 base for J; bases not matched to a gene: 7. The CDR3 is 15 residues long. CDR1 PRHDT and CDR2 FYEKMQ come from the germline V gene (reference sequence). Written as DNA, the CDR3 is TGTGCCAGCAACCTAGGACAGGGGGTATCCTACGAGCAGTACTTC. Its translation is CASNLGQGVSYEQYF. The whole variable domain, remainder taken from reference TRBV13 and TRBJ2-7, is AAGVIQSPRHLIKEKRETATLKCYPIPRHDTVYWYQQGPGQDPQFLISFYEKMQSDKGSIPDRFSAQQFSDYHSELNMSSLELGDSALYFCASNLGQGVSYEQYFGPGTRLTVT.

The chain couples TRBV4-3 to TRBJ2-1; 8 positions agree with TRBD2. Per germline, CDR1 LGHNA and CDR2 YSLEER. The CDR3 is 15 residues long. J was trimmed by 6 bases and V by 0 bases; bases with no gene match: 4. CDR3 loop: CASSQDGRGGNEQFF. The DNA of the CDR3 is TGCGCCAGCAGCCAAGATGGACGGGGGGGCAATGAGCAGTTCTTC.

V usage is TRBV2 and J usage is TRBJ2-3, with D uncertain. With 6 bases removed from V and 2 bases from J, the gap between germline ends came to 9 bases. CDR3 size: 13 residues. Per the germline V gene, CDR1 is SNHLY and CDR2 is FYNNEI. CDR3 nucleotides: TGTGCCAGCAGGGCGGATTACACAGATACGCAGTATTTT. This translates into CASRADYTDTQYF.

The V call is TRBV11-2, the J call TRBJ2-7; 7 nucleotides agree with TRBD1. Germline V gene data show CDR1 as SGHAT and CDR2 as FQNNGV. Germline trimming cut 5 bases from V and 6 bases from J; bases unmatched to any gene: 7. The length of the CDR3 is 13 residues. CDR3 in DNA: TGTGCCAGCAGCCTTGACAGGGCGGTCGAGCAGTACTTC. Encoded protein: CASSLDRAVEQYF. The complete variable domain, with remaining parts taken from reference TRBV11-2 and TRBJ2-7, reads EAGVAQSPRYKIIEKRQSVAFWCNPISGHATLYWYQQILGQGPKLLIQFQNNGVVDDSQLPKDRFSAERLKGVDSTLKIQPAKLEDSAVYLCASSLDRAVEQYFGPGTRLTVT.

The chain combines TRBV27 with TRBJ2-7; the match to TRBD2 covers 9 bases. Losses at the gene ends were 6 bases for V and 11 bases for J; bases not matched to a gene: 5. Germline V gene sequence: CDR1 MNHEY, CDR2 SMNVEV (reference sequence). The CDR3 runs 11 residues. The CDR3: CASRRGGTEYF. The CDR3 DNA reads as TGTGCCAGCAGGCGGGGGGGGACAGAGTACTTC.

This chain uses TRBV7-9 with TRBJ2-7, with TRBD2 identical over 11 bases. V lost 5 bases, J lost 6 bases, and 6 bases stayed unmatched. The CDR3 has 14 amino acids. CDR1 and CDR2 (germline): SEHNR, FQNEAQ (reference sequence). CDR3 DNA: TGTGCCAGCAGCGCTAGCGGGGGGCGATCCGAGCAGTACTTC. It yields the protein CASSASGGRSEQYF.

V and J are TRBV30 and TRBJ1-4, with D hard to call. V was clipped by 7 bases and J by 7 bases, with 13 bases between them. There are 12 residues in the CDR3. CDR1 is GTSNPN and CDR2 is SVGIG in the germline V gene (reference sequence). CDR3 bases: TGTGCCTCAACGACGACCGGTGAAAAACTGTTTTTT. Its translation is CASTTTGEKLFF.

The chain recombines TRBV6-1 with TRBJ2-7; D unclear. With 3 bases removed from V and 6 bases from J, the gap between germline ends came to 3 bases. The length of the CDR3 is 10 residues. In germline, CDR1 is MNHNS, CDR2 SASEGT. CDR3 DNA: TGTGCCAGCAGTGACCGCGAGCAGTACTTC. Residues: CASSDREQYF.

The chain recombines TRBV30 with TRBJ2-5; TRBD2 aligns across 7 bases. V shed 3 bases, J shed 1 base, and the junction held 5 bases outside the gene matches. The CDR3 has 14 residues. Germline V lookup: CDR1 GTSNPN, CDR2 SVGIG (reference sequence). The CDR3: CAWRTWGGQETQYF. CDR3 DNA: TGTGCCTGGAGGACATGGGGGGGCCAAGAGACCCAGTACTTC. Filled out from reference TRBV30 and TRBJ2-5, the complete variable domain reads SQTIHQWPATLVQPVGSPLSLECTVEGTSNPNLYWYRQAAGRGLQLLFYSVGIGQISSEVPQNLSASRPQDRQFILSSKKLLLSDSGFYLCAWRTWGGQETQYFGPGTRLLVL.

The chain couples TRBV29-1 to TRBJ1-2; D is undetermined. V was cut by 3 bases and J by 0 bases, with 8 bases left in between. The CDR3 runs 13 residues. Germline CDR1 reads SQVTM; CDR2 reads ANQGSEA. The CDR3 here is CSVDNTANYGYTF. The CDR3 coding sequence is TGCAGCGTTGATAACACAGCTAACTATGGCTACACCTTC.

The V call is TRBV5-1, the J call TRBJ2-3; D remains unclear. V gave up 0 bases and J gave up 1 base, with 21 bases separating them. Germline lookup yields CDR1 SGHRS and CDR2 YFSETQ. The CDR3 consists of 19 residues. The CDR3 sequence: CASSLDPLHSNPGTDTQYF. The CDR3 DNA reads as TGCGCCAGCAGCTTGGACCCACTTCACTCCAACCCCGGCACAGATACGCAGTATTTT.

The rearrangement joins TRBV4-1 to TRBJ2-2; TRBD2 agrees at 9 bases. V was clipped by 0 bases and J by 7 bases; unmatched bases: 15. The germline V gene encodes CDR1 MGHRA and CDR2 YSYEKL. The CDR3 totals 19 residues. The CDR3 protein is CASSQEGQPTAGGFGELFF. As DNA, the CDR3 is TGCGCCAGCAGCCAAGAGGGACAGCCGACCGCGGGGGGGTTCGGGGAGCTGTTTTTT.